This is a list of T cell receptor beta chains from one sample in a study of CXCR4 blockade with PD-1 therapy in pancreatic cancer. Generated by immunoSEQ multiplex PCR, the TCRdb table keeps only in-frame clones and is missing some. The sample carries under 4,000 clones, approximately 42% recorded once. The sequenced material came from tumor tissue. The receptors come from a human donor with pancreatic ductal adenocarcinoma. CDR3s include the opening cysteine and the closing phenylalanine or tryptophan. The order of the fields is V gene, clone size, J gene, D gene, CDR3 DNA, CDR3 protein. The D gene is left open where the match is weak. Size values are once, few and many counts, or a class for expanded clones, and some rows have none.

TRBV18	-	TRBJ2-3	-	TGTGCCAGCTCACCACTAGTCCTTACAGATACGCAGTATTTT	CASSPLVLTDTQYF
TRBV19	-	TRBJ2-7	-	TGTGCCAGTAGTCCAACAAGCGACTCCTTCTACGAGCAGTACTTC	CASSPTSDSFYEQYF
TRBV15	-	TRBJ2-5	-	TGTGCCACCAGCAGCTCCTTGGGAGGAGGAGAGACCCAGTACTTC	CATSSSLGGGETQYF
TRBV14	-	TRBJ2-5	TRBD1	TGTGCCAGCAGCCTAATAGACCAGGGGGCCGAGGAGACCCAGTACTTC	CASSLIDQGAEETQYF
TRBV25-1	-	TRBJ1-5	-	TGTGCCAGCAGTGAAGGAAATCAGCCCCAGCATTTT	CASSEGNQPQHF
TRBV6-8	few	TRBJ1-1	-	TGTGCCATCAGGAACAGCCAGAACACTGAAGCTTTCTTT	CAIRNSQNTEAFF
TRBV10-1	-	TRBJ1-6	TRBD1	TGCGCCAGCAGTTGGACAGGGGTCGGATCCTATAATTCACCCCTCCACTTT	CASSWTGVGSYNSPLHF
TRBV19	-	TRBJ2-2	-	TGTGCCAGTAGGGAACAGGATATCAACACCGGGGAGCTGTTTTTT	CASREQDINTGELFF
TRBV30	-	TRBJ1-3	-	TGTGCCTACAATCCCTTACAGGGTTATGGAAACACCATATATTTT	CAYNPLQGYGNTIYF
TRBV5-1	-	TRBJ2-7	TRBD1	TGCGCCAGCAGCACCGGACAGGTTCCGTACGAGCAGTACTTC	CASSTGQVPYEQYF
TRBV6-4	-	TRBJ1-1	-	TGTGCCAGCAGTGACTCCATGGTAGCTTTCTTT	CASSDSMVAFF
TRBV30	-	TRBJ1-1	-	TGTGCCTGGAGTGAGGGGGAAACCCAAGCTTTCTTT	CAWSEGETQAFF
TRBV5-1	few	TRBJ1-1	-	TGCGCCAGCAGCTCCCGGACCGCGAACACTGAAGCTTTCTTT	CASSSRTANTEAFF
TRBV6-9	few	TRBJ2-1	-	TGTGCCAGCAGTTACCGGGGGCCTCAGAAGAAGGAGCAGTTCTTC	CASSYRGPQKKEQFF
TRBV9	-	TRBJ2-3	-	TGTGCCAGCAGCGTGGGTGGGGACGGACTAATGTATTTT	CASSVGGDGLMYF
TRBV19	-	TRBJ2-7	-	TGTGCCAGTACTGTAGGGACTGGGAGCTCCTACGAGCAGTACTTC	CASTVGTGSSYEQYF
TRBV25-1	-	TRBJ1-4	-	TGTGCCAGCAGTGAATACGGGTCGAGGGCTAATGAAAAACTGTTTTTT	CASSEYGSRANEKLFF
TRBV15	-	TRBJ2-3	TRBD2	TGTGCCACCAGCGAGACTAGCGGGGGCCCAGATACGCAGTATTTT	CATSETSGGPDTQYF
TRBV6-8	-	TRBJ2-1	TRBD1	TGTGCCAGCAGACCCCCGGGACAGGGGGCGCGTAATGAGCAGTTCTTC	CASRPPGQGARNEQFF
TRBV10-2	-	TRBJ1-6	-	TGCGCCAGCAGCGAGGGTGAGGGCCCCCTCCACTTT	CASSEGEGPLHF
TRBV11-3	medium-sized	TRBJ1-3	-	TGTGCCAGCAGCTTAACGGGCGGAAACTCTGGAAACACCATATATTTT	CASSLTGGNSGNTIYF
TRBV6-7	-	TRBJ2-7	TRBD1	TGTGCCAGCAGTACGAACCGGGACAGGGGGTTCGAGGACTACTACGAGCAGTACTTC	CASSTNRDRGFEDYYEQYF
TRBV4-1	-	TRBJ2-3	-	TGCGCCAGCAGCCAAGGGTTCACAGATACGCAGTATTTT	CASSQGFTDTQYF
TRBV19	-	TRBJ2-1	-	TGTGCCAGTAGGATCCCGGGACGGTCCTACAATGAGCAGTTCTTC	CASRIPGRSYNEQFF
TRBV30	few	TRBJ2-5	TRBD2	TGTGCCTGGAGTCGGACTAGCCAAGAGACCCAGTACTTC	CAWSRTSQETQYF
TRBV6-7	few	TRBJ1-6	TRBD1	TGTGCCAGCAGCCCGACAGGGGAGGGGAATTCACCCCTCCACTTT	CASSPTGEGNSPLHF
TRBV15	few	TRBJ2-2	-	TGTGCCACCAGCAGAGTCACTGATAGCACCGGGGAGCTGTTTTTT	CATSRVTDSTGELFF
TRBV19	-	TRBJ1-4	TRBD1	TGTGCCAGTAGTGACAGGGGGCACGAAAAACTGTTTTTT	CASSDRGHEKLFF
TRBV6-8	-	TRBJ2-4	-	TGTGCCAGCAGTTTTGGGAGCAGTAAAAACATTCAGTACTTC	CASSFGSSKNIQYF
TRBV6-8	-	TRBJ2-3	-	TGTGCCAGCAGTGACCGGCGAGCGGGCACAGATACGCAGTATTTT	CASSDRRAGTDTQYF
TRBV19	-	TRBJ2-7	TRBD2	TGTGCCAGTAGTATCGGTCTAGCGGGGGGGGCTCCCTCTTACGAGCAGTACTTC	CASSIGLAGGAPSYEQYF
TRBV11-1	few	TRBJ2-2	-	TGTGCCAGCAGCACAAACAGGGCCCAGAACACCGGGGAGCTGTTTTTT	CASSTNRAQNTGELFF
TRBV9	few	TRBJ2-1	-	TGTGCCAGCAGCGTAGCGGGCGTCGCTAATGAGCAGTTCTTC	CASSVAGVANEQFF
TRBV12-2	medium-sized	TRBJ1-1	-	TGTGCAAGTCGCTTATCGACCTCGACAGGGTTGAACACTGAAGCTTTCTTT	CASRLSTSTGLNTEAFF
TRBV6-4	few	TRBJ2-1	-	TGTGCCAGCAGTTACGTTACGGTTGAGCAGTTCTTC	CASSYVTVEQFF
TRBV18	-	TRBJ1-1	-	TGTGCCAGCTCACCAAACACAGGGTCGGACACTGAAGCTTTCTTT	CASSPNTGSDTEAFF
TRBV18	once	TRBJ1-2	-	TGTGCCAGCTCACCAGGGGCGCCCGGCTATGGCTACACCTTC	CASSPGAPGYGYTF
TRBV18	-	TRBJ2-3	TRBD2	TGTGCCAGCTCACCAGTTATCCTACTAGCGGGGGTGACAGATACGCAGTATTTT	CASSPVILLAGVTDTQYF
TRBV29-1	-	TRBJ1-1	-	TGCAGCGTTGAAGACAATATGAACACTGAAGCTTTCTTT	CSVEDNMNTEAFF
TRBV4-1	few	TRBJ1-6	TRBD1	TGCGCCAGCAGCCAAGTTTACGGGGATTGGGGACAGGGAAGCTCACCCCTCCACTTT	CASSQVYGDWGQGSSPLHF
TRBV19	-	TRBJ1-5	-	TGTGCCAGTAGTATACTGTCGGACGGGAGGCCCCAGCATTTT	CASSILSDGRPQHF
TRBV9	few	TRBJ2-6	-	TGTGCCAGCAGCGCAACAGCTGGGGCCAACGTCCTGACTTTC	CASSATAGANVLTF
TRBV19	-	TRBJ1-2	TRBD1	TGTGCCAGTAGTACCCCTCGGACAGGGAACTATGGCTACACCTTC	CASSTPRTGNYGYTF
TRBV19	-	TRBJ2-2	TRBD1	TGTGCCAGTAGTATGACAGGGGGCGCATCCACCGGGGAGCTGTTTTTT	CASSMTGGASTGELFF
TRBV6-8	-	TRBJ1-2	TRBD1	TGTGCCAGCAGAGGTGGTGGGCTCGACAGGGTCTATGGCTACACCTTC	CASRGGGLDRVYGYTF
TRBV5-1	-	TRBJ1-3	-	TGCGCCAGCAGCTTGGGCCGTGGGGGGTCTGGAAACACCATATATTTT	CASSLGRGGSGNTIYF
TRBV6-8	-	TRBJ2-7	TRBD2	TGTGCCAGCAGTGCCGGGACTATTATTACCTACGAGCAGTACTTC	CASSAGTIITYEQYF
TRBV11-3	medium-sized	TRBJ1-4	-	TGTGCCAGCAGCTTAGGAGGGGGAACTAATGAAAAACTGTTTTTT	CASSLGGGTNEKLFF
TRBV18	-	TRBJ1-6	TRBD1	TGTGCCAGCTCATCTGCGGGACAGTATTCACCCCTCCACTTT	CASSSAGQYSPLHF
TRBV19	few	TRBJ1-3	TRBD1	TGTGCCAGTTACCGGACAGGAACCCCTGGAAACACCATATATTTT	CASYRTGTPGNTIYF